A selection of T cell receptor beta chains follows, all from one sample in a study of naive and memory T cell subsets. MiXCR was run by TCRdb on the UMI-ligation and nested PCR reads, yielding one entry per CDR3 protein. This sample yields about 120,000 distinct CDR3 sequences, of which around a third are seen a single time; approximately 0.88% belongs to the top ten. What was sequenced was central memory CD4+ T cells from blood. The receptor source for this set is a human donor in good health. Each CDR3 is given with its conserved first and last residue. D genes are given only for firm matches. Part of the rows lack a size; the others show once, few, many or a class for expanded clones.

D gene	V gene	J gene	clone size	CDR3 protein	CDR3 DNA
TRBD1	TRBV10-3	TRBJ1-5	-	CAISPGQSNQPQHF	TGTGCCATCAGTCCGGGACAGAGCAATCAGCCCCAGCATTTT
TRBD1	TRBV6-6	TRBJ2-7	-	CASSPGQGAAGREQYF	TGTGCCAGCAGTCCGGGACAGGGGGCCGCTGGTCGCGAGCAGTACTTC
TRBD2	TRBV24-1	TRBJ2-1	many	CATLAGGEQFF	TGTGCCACCCTAGCGGGAGGTGAGCAGTTCTTC
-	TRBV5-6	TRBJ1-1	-	CASRLQGLRDEAFF	TGTGCCAGCAGGCTACAGGGCCTTAGGGATGAAGCTTTCTTT
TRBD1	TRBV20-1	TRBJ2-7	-	CSASGTGREQYF	TGCAGTGCTAGTGGGACAGGGAGAGAGCAGTACTTC
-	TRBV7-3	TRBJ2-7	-	CASSSGPGRSEQYF	TGTGCCAGCAGCTCCGGGCCTGGACGTTCCGAGCAGTACTTC
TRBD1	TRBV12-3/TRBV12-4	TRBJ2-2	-	CASRRDSNTGELFF	TGTGCCAGCAGACGGGACAGCAACACCGGGGAGCTGTTTTTT
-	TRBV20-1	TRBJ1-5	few	CSARVPGTPNQPQHF	TGCAGTGCTAGAGTCCCCGGGACACCAAATCAGCCCCAGCATTTT
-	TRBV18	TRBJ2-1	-	CASSPQGRNNEQFF	TGTGCCAGCTCACCACAAGGCAGAAACAATGAGCAGTTCTTC
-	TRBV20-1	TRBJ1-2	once	CSANDELYGYTF	TGCAGTGCTAACGACGAGCTCTATGGCTACACCTTC
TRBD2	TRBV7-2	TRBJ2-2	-	CASSRTSGRASNTGELFF	TGTGCCAGCAGTCGGACTAGCGGGAGGGCCTCGAACACCGGGGAGCTGTTTTTT
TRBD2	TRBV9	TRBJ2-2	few	CASSTAGGPRELFF	TGTGCCAGCAGCACAGCGGGAGGGCCTCGGGAGCTGTTTTTT
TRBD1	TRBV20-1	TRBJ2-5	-	CSARDLARGQGVQETQYF	TGCAGTGCTAGAGATCTAGCTCGTGGACAGGGGGTCCAAGAGACCCAGTACTTC
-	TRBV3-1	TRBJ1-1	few	CASSQSRMNTEAFF	TGTGCCAGCAGCCAGAGTCGTATGAACACTGAAGCTTTCTTT
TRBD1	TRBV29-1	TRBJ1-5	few	CSVEVGGTGQHF	TGCAGCGTTGAGGTCGGTGGGACAGGGCAGCATTTT
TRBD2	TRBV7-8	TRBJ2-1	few	CASSYASGRQFF	TGTGCCAGCAGCTATGCTAGCGGGAGACAGTTCTTC
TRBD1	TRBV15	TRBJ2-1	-	CATSRRTGGRNEQFF	TGTGCCACCAGCAGAAGGACAGGGGGTCGAAATGAGCAGTTCTTC
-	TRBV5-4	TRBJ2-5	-	CASSLDSGRTETQYF	TGTGCCAGCAGTTTGGATTCGGGGCGGACGGAGACCCAGTACTTC
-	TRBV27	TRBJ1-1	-	CASRWRDTEAFF	TGTGCCAGCAGGTGGCGGGACACTGAAGCTTTCTTT
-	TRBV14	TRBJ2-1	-	CASSRERGSYNEQFF	TGTGCCAGCAGCCGAGAGAGGGGCTCCTACAATGAGCAGTTCTTC
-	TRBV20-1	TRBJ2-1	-	CSARDFRVSYNEQFF	TGCAGTGCTAGAGATTTCCGGGTATCCTACAATGAGCAGTTCTTC
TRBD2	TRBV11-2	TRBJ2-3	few	CASSLGAGRSTDTQYF	TGTGCCAGCAGCTTAGGAGCGGGACGGAGCACAGATACGCAGTATTTT
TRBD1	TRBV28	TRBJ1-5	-	CASSFHIPGGDQPQHF	TGTGCCAGCAGTTTCCACATCCCAGGGGGCGACCAGCCCCAGCATTTT
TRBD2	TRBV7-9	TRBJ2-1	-	CASSLRGREGHEQFF	TGTGCCAGCAGCTTACGGGGTCGGGAGGGCCATGAGCAGTTCTTC
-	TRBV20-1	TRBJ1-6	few	CSARGGPINSPLHF	TGCAGTGCCCGAGGAGGGCCCATTAATTCACCCCTCCACTTT
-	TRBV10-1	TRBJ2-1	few	CASSESGGGGNEQFF	TGCGCCAGCAGTGAGTCCGGGGGAGGAGGCAATGAGCAGTTCTTC
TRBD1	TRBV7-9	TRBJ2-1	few	CASSTPTGGFSVSYNEQFF	TGTGCCAGCAGCACCCCGACAGGGGGCTTTTCAGTGTCCTACAATGAGCAGTTCTTC
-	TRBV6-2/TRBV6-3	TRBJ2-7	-	CASSYSIQGHSYEQYF	TGTGCCAGCAGTTACTCAATTCAGGGACATTCGTACGAGCAGTACTTC
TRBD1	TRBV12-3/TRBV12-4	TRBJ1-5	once	CASRTGGQQPQHF	TGTGCCAGCAGAACAGGGGGCCAGCAGCCCCAGCATTTT
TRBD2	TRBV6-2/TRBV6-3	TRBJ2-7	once	CASSYSSGRANYEQYF	TGTGCCAGCAGTTACTCTAGCGGGAGGGCTAACTACGAGCAGTACTTC
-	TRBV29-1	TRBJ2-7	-	CSVSRASSSYEQYF	TGCAGCGTCTCCCGGGCCTCCTCGTCCTACGAGCAGTACTTC
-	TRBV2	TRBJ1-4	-	CASSELWLRNEKLFF	TGTGCCAGCAGTGAATTGTGGCTCAGGAATGAAAAACTGTTTTTT
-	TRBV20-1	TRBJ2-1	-	CSAGQTDQNNEQFF	TGCAGTGCTGGACAGACCGACCAGAACAATGAGCAGTTCTTC
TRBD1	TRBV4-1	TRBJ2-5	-	CASSQEMTGRKTQYF	TGCGCCAGCAGCCAAGAGATGACAGGGAGAAAGACCCAGTACTTC
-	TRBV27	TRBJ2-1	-	CASSPRGRNEQFF	TGTGCCAGCAGCCCCCGGGGACGCAATGAGCAGTTCTTC
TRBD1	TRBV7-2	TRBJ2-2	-	CASSAQGAGGELFF	TGTGCCAGCAGCGCACAGGGGGCCGGCGGGGAGCTGTTTTTT
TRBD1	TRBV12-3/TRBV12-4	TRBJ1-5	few	CASRGTGGQPQHF	TGTGCCAGCAGGGGGACAGGAGGTCAGCCCCAGCATTTT
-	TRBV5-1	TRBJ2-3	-	CASSLLPREGTDTQYF	TGCGCCAGCAGCTTGCTCCCCAGGGAGGGCACAGATACGCAGTATTTT
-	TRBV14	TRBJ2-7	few	CASSRFGAPMLEQYF	TGTGCCAGCAGCCGATTCGGAGCGCCAATGCTCGAGCAGTACTTC
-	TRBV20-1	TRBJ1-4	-	CRRSGEKLFF	TGCAGGAGGTCGGGCGAAAAACTGTTTTTT
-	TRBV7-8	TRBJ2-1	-	CASSLVAEGPKFF	TGTGCCAGCAGCTTAGTGGCGGAGGGCCCTAAGTTCTTC
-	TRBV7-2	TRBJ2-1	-	CASSRRSQGYNEQFF	TGTGCCAGCAGCCGACGAAGTCAGGGCTACAATGAGCAGTTCTTC
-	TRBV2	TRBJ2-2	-	CASSSIPGGELFF	TGTGCCAGCAGCAGCATACCGGGCGGGGAGCTGTTTTTT
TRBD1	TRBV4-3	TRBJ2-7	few	CASSQDPQGGPYEQYF	TGCGCCAGCAGCCAAGATCCACAGGGGGGACCCTACGAGCAGTACTTC
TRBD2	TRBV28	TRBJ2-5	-	CASSLSQTSGRSETQYF	TGTGCCAGCAGTTTGTCTCAGACTAGCGGGAGATCGGAGACCCAGTACTTC
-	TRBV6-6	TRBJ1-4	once	CASSYRGGKLFF	TGTGCCAGCAGTTACCGGGGTGGGAAACTGTTTTTT
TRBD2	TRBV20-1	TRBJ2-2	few	CSASDHLSTSGRANGELFF	TGCAGTGCTAGTGACCATCTTTCGACCAGCGGGAGGGCCAACGGGGAGCTGTTTTTT
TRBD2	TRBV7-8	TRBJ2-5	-	CASRRTGTSGTETQYF	TGTGCCAGCAGAAGAACCGGGACTAGCGGGACTGAGACCCAGTACTTC
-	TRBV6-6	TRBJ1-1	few	CASTTLGETEAFF	TGTGCCAGCACCACTCTGGGGGAAACTGAAGCTTTCTTT
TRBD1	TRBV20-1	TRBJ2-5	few	CSVSTGGGETQYF	TGCAGTGTATCGACAGGGGGCGGTGAGACCCAGTACTTC
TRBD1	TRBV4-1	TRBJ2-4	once	CASSQDPEQGALAKNIQYF	TGCGCCAGCAGCCAGGACCCTGAACAGGGGGCATTAGCCAAAAACATTCAGTACTTC
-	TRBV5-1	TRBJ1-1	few	CASSLVGGLTEAFF	TGCGCCAGCAGCTTGGTTGGGGGGCTCACTGAAGCTTTCTTT
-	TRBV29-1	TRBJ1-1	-	CSAPLRGAGTEAFF	TGCAGCGCCCCCCTGCGTGGGGCGGGCACTGAAGCTTTCTTT
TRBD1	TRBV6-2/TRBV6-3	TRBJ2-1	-	CASRLWGQGSRDEQFF	TGTGCCAGCCGATTATGGGGACAGGGGTCGAGAGATGAGCAGTTCTTC
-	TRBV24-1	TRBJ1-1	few	CATSRGRDGEAFF	TGTGCCACCAGTCGGGGGCGGGACGGTGAAGCTTTCTTT